This T cell receptor (beta chain) was identified in a study of blood T cell repertoires in COVID-19. Assay: immunoSEQ multiplex PCR; the TCRdb copy retains only in-frame clones and omits some. Among roughly 160,000 clones listed, just over 85% were seen once. The germline V gene encodes CDR1 MDHEN and CDR2 SYDVKM. The CDR3 extends over 17 amino acids. The V and J ends lost 4 bases and 5 bases, in that order; junction bases with no gene match: 14. Material for sequencing was peripheral blood. This receptor was identified in a man aged 45-65 years with active or convalescent COVID-19. The V gene is TRBV28, the J gene TRBJ2-5; TRBD1 agrees at 9 bases. CDR3 residues: CASSWVVTGGFRETQYF. The DNA of the CDR3 is TGTGCCAGCAGTTGGGTGGTTACAGGGGGCTTTAGGGAGACCCAGTACTTC.